What follows describes a single TCR beta chain. Its antigen is currently unknown. Assay: immunoSEQ multiplex PCR; the TCRdb copy retains only in-frame clones and omits some. The sample carries around 29,000 clones, approximately 86% recorded once. Germline V gene sequence: CDR1 SEHNR, CDR2 FQNEAQ (reference sequence). Trimming stripped 5 bases from V and 3 bases from J, with 11 bases between. The CDR3 contains 13 residues. Patients who had autoimmune disease history or got systemic immunosuppression were left out. The data originate from a study of OX40 agonist ivuxolimab in advanced cancers. General observations from the study: Certain nonresponding patients likewise had low normalized T-cell clonal expansion. At 0.1 to 3.0 mg/kg, clonal expansion of CD4+ and CD8+ blood T cells had occurred by week 6.

The source material was CD4+ or CD8+ T cells sorted from blood, sampled in a trial of the OX40 agonist ivuxolimab. This sequence joins TRBV7-9 and TRBJ2-7; possibly TRBD1 or TRBD2 for D (6 bases each). This TCR derives from an adult with an advanced solid tumor such as melanoma, head and neck, liver or kidney cancer. The CDR3 DNA reads as TGTGCCAGCAGCAACGGGGGCTACTACGAGCAGTACTTC. It codes for CASSNGGYYEQYF.